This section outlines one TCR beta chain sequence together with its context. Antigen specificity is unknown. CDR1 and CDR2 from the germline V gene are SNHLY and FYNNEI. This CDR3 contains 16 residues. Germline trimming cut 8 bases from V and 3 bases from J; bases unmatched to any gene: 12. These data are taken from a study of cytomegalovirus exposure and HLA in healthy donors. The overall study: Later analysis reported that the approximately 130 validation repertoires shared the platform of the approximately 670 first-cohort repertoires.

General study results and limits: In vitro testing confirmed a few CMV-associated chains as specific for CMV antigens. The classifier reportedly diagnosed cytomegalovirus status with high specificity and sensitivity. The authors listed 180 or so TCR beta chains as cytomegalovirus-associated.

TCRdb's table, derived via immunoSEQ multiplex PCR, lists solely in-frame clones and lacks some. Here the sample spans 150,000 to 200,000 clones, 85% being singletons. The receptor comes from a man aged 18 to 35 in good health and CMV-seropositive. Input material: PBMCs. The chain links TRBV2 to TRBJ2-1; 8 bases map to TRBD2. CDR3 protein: CASGRTGTSSYNEQFF. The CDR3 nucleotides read TGTGCCAGCGGTCGAACCGGGACTAGTAGCTACAATGAGCAGTTCTTC.